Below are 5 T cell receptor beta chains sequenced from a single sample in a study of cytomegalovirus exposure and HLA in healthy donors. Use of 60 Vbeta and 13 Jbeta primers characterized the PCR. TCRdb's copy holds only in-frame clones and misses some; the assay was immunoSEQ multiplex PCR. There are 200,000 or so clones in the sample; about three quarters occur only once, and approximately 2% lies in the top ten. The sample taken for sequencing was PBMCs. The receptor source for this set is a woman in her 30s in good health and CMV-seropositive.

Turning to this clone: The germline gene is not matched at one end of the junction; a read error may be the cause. CDR3 sequence reads: CAWSVRTGRLF. In nucleotides, the CDR3 is TGTGCCTGGAGTGTAAGGACAGGTCGGCTCTTC. The chain joins TRBV30 to TRBJ2-1; 7 bases fit TRBD1. The CDR3 is 11 amino acids. CDR1 and CDR2 from the germline V gene are GTSNPN and SVGIG (reference sequence).

CDR3 DNA sequence: TGTGCAAGTCGCTTAGCGATGGCGGAAGTGGGCTACGAGCAGTACTTC. Protein: CASRLAMAEVGYEQYF. The V and J genes are TRBV12-2 and TRBJ2-7; TRBD2 was called by the table and not checked on the DNA. TRBV12-2 has pseudogene status. This CDR3 spans 16 amino acids.

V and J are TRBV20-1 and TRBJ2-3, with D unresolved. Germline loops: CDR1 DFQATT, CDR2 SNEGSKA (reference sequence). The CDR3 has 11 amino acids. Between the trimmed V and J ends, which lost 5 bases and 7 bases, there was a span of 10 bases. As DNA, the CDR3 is TGCAGTGCTCGGTTAGAGAATACGCAGTATTTT. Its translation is CSARLENTQYF.

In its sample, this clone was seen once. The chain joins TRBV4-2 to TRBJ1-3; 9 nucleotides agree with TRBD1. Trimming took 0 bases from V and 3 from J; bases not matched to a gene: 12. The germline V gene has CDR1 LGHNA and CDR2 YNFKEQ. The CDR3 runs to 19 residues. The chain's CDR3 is CASSQESGQGRFGGNTIYF. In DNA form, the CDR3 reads TGTGCCAGCAGCCAAGAGTCGGGACAGGGTCGCTTCGGTGGAAACACCATATATTTT.

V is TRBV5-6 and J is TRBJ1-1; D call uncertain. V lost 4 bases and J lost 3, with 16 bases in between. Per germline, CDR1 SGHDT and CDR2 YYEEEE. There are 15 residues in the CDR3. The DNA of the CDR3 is TGTGCCAGCAGCCCCTCCCGAGCGTTCGACACTGAAGCTTTCTTT. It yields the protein CASSPSRAFDTEAFF.